Following are 6 T cell receptor beta chains from one sample sequenced in a study of T cell responses to AZD1222 COVID-19 vaccine. This table comes from immunoSEQ multiplex PCR, and its TCRdb copy is limited to in-frame clones, with some not included. The sample has under 140,000 clones; around 85% are singletons. Sequenced here: peripheral blood, sampled on day 0 of AZD1222 vaccination. The receptors derive from an adult in good health.

The rearrangement links TRBV24-1 to TRBJ1-2; D not resolved. CDR3 size: 12 residues. V lost 0 bases and J lost 8, with 6 bases in between. The germline V gene has CDR1 KGHDR and CDR2 SFDVKD. The CDR3 here is CATSDLVRGYTF. CDR3 DNA sequence: TGTGCCACCAGTGATTTGGTACGAGGCTACACCTTC.

This clone was seen only once. Within the sample, other DNA sequences also encode this same CDR3. CDR3 residues: CASSLRGAGEKLFF. The CDR3 DNA follows: TGTGCCAGCAGCTTGCGGGGGGCGGGTGAAAAACTGTTTTTT. The J gene is TRBJ1-4, the V gene TRBV7-2, with a possible D match to TRBD1 (6 bases). The CDR3 is made up of 14 amino acids. The ends were cut back, 3 bases at V and 7 bases at J, with 12 bases in the middle. The germline gives CDR1 SGHTA, CDR2 FQGNSA. Together with reference TRBV7-2 and TRBJ1-4, the CDR3 gives the full variable domain: GAGVSQSPSNKVTEKGKDVELRCDPISGHTALYWYRQSLGQGLEFLIYFQGNSAPDKSGLPSDRFSAERTGGSVSTLTIQRTQQEDSAVYLCASSLRGAGEKLFFGSGTQLSVL.

This sequence joins TRBV6-1 and TRBJ2-7, with D possibly TRBD1 on 5 matching bases. Germline V gene data show CDR1 as MNHNS and CDR2 as SASEGT. This CDR3 spans 14 amino acids. V dropped 2 bases and J dropped 1 base, with 9 bases sitting between them. The CDR3 DNA reads as TGTGCCAGCAGTGAACGCAGGGCATCCTACGAGCAGTACTTC. It specifies CASSERRASYEQYF.

V usage is TRBV3-1 (or the pseudogene TRBV3-2) and J usage is TRBJ1-2, with D perhaps matching TRBD1 (6 bases). The ends were cut back, 0 bases at V and 6 bases at J, with 14 bases in the middle. The germline V gene has CDR1 LGHDT and CDR2 YNNKEL (reference sequence). This CDR3 has 15 amino acids. This CDR3 is CASSQDRWGLDGYTF. The DNA for the CDR3 is TGTGCCAGCAGCCAAGATCGGTGGGGGCTCGATGGCTACACCTTC.

The chain is built from TRBV6-1 and TRBJ2-7, with D hard to call. The V end was cut by 0 bases, the J end by 0 bases, with 3 bases between. CDR1 MNHNS and CDR2 SASEGT come from the germline V gene. The CDR3 spans 13 residues. The CDR3 coding sequence is TGTGCCAGCAGTGAAGCGGGCTCCTACGAGCAGTACTTC. Its translation: CASSEAGSYEQYF.

This sequence joins TRBV6-1 and TRBJ2-1, with a weak D call TRBD2 (5 bases). The germline V gene has CDR1 MNHNS and CDR2 SASEGT. V was trimmed by 6 bases and J by 5 bases, leaving 11 bases between them. The CDR3 has 13 residues. The CDR3 is CASRPSWDNEQFF. CDR3 nucleotides: TGTGCCAGCAGACCTAGCTGGGACAATGAGCAGTTCTTC.